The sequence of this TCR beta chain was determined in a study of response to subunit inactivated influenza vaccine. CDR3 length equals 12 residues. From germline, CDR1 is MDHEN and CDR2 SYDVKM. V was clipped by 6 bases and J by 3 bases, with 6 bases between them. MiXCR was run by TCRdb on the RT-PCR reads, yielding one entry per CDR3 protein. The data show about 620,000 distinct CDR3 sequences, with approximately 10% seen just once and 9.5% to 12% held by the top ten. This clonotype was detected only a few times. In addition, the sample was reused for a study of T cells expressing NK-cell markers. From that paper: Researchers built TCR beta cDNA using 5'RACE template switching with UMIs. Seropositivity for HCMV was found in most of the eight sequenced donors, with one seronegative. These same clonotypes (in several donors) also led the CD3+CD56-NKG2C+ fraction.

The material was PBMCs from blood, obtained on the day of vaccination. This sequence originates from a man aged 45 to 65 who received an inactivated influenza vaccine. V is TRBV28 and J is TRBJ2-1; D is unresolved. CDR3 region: CASSGNYNEQFF. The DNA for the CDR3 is TGTGCCAGCAGCGGAAACTACAATGAGCAGTTCTTC.